This T cell receptor beta chain emerged from a study of cytomegalovirus exposure and HLA in healthy donors. Study findings and constraints: More clonal expansion characterized HLA-associated TCR beta chains than equally common others in a later analysis. Roughly uniform depth of sequencing across donors was assumed in presence/absence analyses.

PCR involved 60 Vbeta and 13 Jbeta primers. TCRdb's table, derived via immunoSEQ multiplex PCR, lists solely in-frame clones and lacks some. The sample gives roughly 170,000 clones, 84% of which show up once; around 1.2% is in the top ten. In germline, CDR1 is LNHDA, CDR2 SQIVND (reference sequence). V lost 5 bases and J lost 3, with 23 bases in between. The CDR3 sequence is 18 residues long. Comments on this clone: Its specificity is not known.

The TCR originated in a girl aged 2 to 9 in good health and CMV-seropositive. The J gene is TRBJ1-5, the V gene TRBV19, with D possibly matching TRBD1 (6 bases). Sequencing was performed on PBMCs. In DNA, the CDR3 is TGTGCCAGTAGTCACAACCGAAGACAGGTGGGTAACAATCAGCCCCAGCATTTT. As protein: CASSHNRRQVGNNQPQHF.